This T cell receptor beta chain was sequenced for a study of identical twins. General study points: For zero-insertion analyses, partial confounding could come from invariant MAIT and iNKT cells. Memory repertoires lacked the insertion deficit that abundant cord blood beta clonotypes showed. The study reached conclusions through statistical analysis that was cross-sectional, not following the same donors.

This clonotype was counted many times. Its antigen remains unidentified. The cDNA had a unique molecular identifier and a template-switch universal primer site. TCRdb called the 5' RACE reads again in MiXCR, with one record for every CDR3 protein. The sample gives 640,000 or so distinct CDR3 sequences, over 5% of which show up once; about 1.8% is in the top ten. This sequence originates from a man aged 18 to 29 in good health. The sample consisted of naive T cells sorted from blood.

CDR3 in amino acids: CASSYYRRYNEQFF. CDR3 coding DNA: TGTGCCAGCAGTTATTATCGCCGCTACAATGAGCAGTTCTTC. The chain is built from TRBV6-5 and TRBJ2-1; D unresolved. The length of the CDR3 is 14 residues. Trimming pared 3 bases from V and 3 bases from J, leaving 9 bases between. The germline V gene has CDR1 MNHEY and CDR2 SVGAGI.